This record covers a single T cell receptor beta chain. This record comes from a study of blood T cell repertoires in COVID-19. Overall study: Samples taken during acute and convalescent COVID-19 were collected in the United States, Italy and Spain. From T cells, B-cell-depleted T cells, or PBMCs came the material, which was cDNA or gDNA.

In the study's own analysis: Reference gene primer amplification yielded estimated nucleated cell counts. The data were produced by immunoSEQ multiplex PCR, yet TCRdb's version contains in-frame clones alone and is incomplete. From that table come the V and J calls and clone size; the DNA was used to work out D and trimming. The sample consists of 250,000 to 350,000 clones, around 86% of them appearing once. J gave up 11 bases and V 4 bases, and 11 bases lay outside the gene matches. Germline values: CDR1 MNHEY, CDR2 SVGAGI. This CDR3 is 14 amino acids long. The J gene is TRBJ1-1, the V gene TRBV6-5; 9 nucleotides match TRBD1. Sequences were obtained from peripheral blood. The TCR sequence derives from a woman aged 50 to 60 with acute or convalescent COVID-19. Here the CDR3 DNA reads TGTGCCAGCAGTTTCCACCTCCGGGACAGGGAGGCTTTCTTT. Residues: CASSFHLRDREAFF.